Sequencing of this T cell receptor (beta chain) was carried out in a study of cytomegalovirus exposure and HLA in healthy donors. The PCR was carried out with 60 Vbeta primers and 13 Jbeta primers. Sequenced by immunoSEQ multiplex PCR; TCRdb stores in-frame clones only, minus some. This repertoire shows around 110,000 clones, 70% to 75% found once; its top ten account for roughly 1.5%. V dropped 0 bases and J dropped 11; count of bases not matched to a gene: 0. CDR3 length equals 13 residues. The germline V gene has CDR1 SGHNT and CDR2 YYREEE (reference sequence). V usage is TRBV5-4 and J usage is TRBJ1-6; 9 bases align to TRBD1. Sequencing was carried out using PBMCs. The receptor comes from a woman aged 18-30 years in good health and CMV-seronegative. The chain's CDR3 is CASSLGTGAPLHF. In DNA form, the CDR3 reads TGTGCCAGCAGCTTGGGGACAGGGGCACCCCTCCACTTT.